The rows below give T cell receptor beta chains drawn from one sample of a study of CD8 T cells in Susac syndrome. TCRdb analysed the immunoSEQ multiplex PCR reads with MiXCR anew, one entry per CDR3 protein. Among 150,000 to 190,000 distinct CDR3 sequences listed, around 95% were seen once. The sample consisted of CD4+ T cells from PBMCs. These receptors came from a human donor with Susac syndrome. CDR3s include the opening cysteine and the closing phenylalanine or tryptophan. The D gene is left open where the match is weak.

v_call	d_call	j_call	cdr3_aa	cdr3_nt
TRBV20-1	NA	TRBJ2-6	CSAPPSGSGANVLTF	TGCAGTGCTCCCCCCTCGGGGTCTGGGGCCAACGTCCTGACTTTC
TRBV29-1	TRBD1	TRBJ2-5	CSVRQGRGETQYF	TGCAGCGTGAGACAGGGGCGAGGAGAGACCCAGTACTTC
TRBV29-1	TRBD2	TRBJ2-1	CSVGTLAGGPREQFF	TGCAGCGTGGGTACACTCGCGGGGGGCCCTCGTGAGCAGTTCTTC
TRBV4-1	NA	TRBJ2-7	CASSPLPGTSSYEQYF	TGCGCCAGCAGCCCTCTTCCCGGGACTTCCAGTTACGAGCAGTACTTC
TRBV29-1	NA	TRBJ1-2	CSVYHFGGYTF	TGCAGCGTTTACCATTTCGGAGGCTACACCTTC
TRBV2	NA	TRBJ1-2	CASSDNQVSYGYTF	TGTGCCAGCAGCGATAACCAGGTGTCCTATGGCTACACCTTC
TRBV12-3/TRBV12-4	NA	TRBJ1-2	CASSPSPVAYGYTF	TGTGCCAGCAGCCCTAGTCCAGTGGCCTATGGCTACACCTTC
TRBV5-1	NA	TRBJ2-3	CASSLDPVVDTQYF	TGCGCCAGCAGCTTGGATCCTGTCGTAGATACGCAGTATTTT
TRBV6-4	NA	TRBJ1-1	CVTAGGSSTEAFF	TGTGTCACCGCCGGGGGGTCAAGCACTGAAGCTTTCTTT
TRBV15	NA	TRBJ1-6	CATSRDMAAGNSPLHF	TGTGCCACCAGCAGAGATATGGCGGCCGGGAATTCACCCCTCCACTTT
TRBV11-1	NA	TRBJ2-1	CASSPRAGLANEQFF	TGTGCCAGCAGCCCCAGAGCAGGGTTGGCCAATGAGCAGTTCTTC
TRBV6-2/TRBV6-3	TRBD2	TRBJ2-1	CASSPHLAGGQFF	TGTGCCAGCAGCCCACATCTAGCGGGGGGGCAGTTCTTC
TRBV7-8	NA	TRBJ2-5	CASSFAHETQYF	TGTGCCAGCAGCTTCGCCCACGAGACCCAGTACTTC
TRBV20-1	TRBD1	TRBJ1-1	CSATQTGLMTEAFF	TGCAGTGCTACTCAGACAGGGCTGATGACTGAAGCTTTCTTT
TRBV14	TRBD1	TRBJ2-3	CASSQRAGGKTDTQYF	TGTGCCAGCAGCCAACGGGCAGGGGGCAAGACAGATACGCAGTATTTT
TRBV3-1	NA	TRBJ2-2	CASSQIPHTGELFF	TGTGCCAGCAGCCAAATCCCGCACACCGGGGAGCTGTTTTTT
TRBV20-1	NA	TRBJ2-7	CSAPDGGYEQYF	TGCAGTGCCCCCGACGGCGGCTACGAGCAGTACTTC
TRBV20-1	NA	TRBJ1-5	CSAKGPGGYSNQPQHF	TGCAGTGCTAAAGGGCCAGGAGGTTATAGCAATCAGCCCCAGCATTTT